The 20 T cell receptor beta chains below were found in one sample sequenced in a study of blood T cell repertoires in COVID-19. The assay was immunoSEQ multiplex PCR, and TCRdb's table has in-frame clones only and misses some. The sample holds 250,000 to 300,000 clones; about 90% are singletons and the top ten take roughly 10%. Material for sequencing was peripheral blood. These receptors came from an older woman with COVID-19, enrolled during active disease.

This clone is a singleton in its sample. CDR3 DNA: TGTGCCAGCAGCCAATCCGGGACAGGGGGCGTCGGGAACGAGCAGTACTTC. It translates to CASSQSGTGGVGNEQYF. V is TRBV14 and J is TRBJ2-7; 12 bases map to TRBD1. The trim removed 2 bases at V and 5 bases at J, leaving 10 bases unmatched. The germline CDR1 and CDR2 sequences are SGHDN and FVKESK. CDR3 length: 17 amino acids. Using reference TRBV14 and TRBJ2-7 for the parts outside the CDR3, the full variable domain is EAGVTQFPSHSVIEKGQTVTLRCDPISGHDNLYWYRRVMGKEIKFLLHFVKESKQDESGMPNNRFLAERTGGTYSTLKVQPAELEDSGVYFCASSQSGTGGVGNEQYFGPGTRLTVT.

The V gene is TRBV4-2, the J gene TRBJ2-7, with 9 nucleotides matching TRBD2. From germline, CDR1 is LGHNA and CDR2 YNFKEQ. The CDR3 totals 16 residues. V shed 0 bases and J 4 bases; nucleotides not matched to a gene: 7. The CDR3 region is CASSQDFGGRGYEQYF. The CDR3 nucleotides are TGTGCCAGCAGCCAAGATTTTGGCGGGAGGGGTTACGAGCAGTACTTC.

The V call is TRBV7-3, the J call TRBJ2-3; 7 positions match TRBD2. CDR1 and CDR2 from the germline V gene are SGHTA and FQGTGA. The CDR3 has 16 amino acids. Trimming took 5 bases from V and 0 from J; bases not matched to a gene: 8. In DNA form, the CDR3 reads TGTGCCAGCAGCCCTACTAGCGCCACTAGCACAGATACGCAGTATTTT. Translated, it gives CASSPTSATSTDTQYF.

This rearrangement joins TRBV28 to TRBJ2-7; 7 bases agree with TRBD1. Trimming removed 10 bases from V and 2 bases from J; junction bases left unmatched: 8. CDR1 is MDHEN and CDR2 is SYDVKM in the germline V gene. The CDR3 loop spans 13 amino acids. CDR3 sequence: CATRYRGTYEQYF. CDR3 nucleotide sequence: TGTGCCACCAGATACAGGGGTACCTACGAGCAGTACTTC.

The chain combines TRBV24-1 with TRBJ2-5; 8 nucleotides match TRBD1. Germline CDR1 is KGHDR and CDR2 is SFDVKD. V shed 6 bases and J 13 bases; nucleotides not matched to a gene: 12. The CDR3 spans 13 residues. The CDR3 loop reads CATSLRTGLVWYF. The CDR3 bases are TGTGCCACCAGTTTGCGGACAGGGCTTGTGTGGTACTTC.

This clone occurred once. This sequence joins TRBV28 and TRBJ1-2, with 8 bases aligning to TRBD1. Germline V gene data show CDR1 as MDHEN and CDR2 as SYDVKM. The CDR3 sequence is 14 residues long. Unmatched junction bases numbered 8, after V lost 6 bases and J lost 5 bases. The CDR3 protein is CASSEPGGLYGYTF. The CDR3 coding sequence is TGTGCCAGCAGCGAACCAGGGGGCCTATATGGCTACACCTTC.

The chain's CDR3 is CASGGQGAQGSNQPQHF. CDR3 nucleotides: TGTGCCAGCGGGGGACAGGGGGCGCAGGGTAGCAATCAGCCCCAGCATTTT. This chain joins TRBV6-4 and TRBJ1-5, with 12 bases that match TRBD1. Germline trimming cut 8 bases from V and 0 bases from J; bases unmatched to any gene: 8. The CDR3 spans 17 residues. The germline V gene encodes CDR1 MRHNA and CDR2 SNTAGT.

CDR3: CAWSGGRGSGYTF. In nucleotides, the CDR3 is TGTGCCTGGAGTGGTGGACGGGGGAGCGGCTACACCTTC. This chain links TRBV30 with TRBJ1-2, with D possibly TRBD1 on 5 matching bases. The CDR3 totals 13 residues. V was cut by 1 base and J by 8 bases, with 14 bases left in between. Germline CDR1 reads GTSNPN; CDR2 reads SVGIG (reference sequence).

The CDR3 region has the DNA TGTGCCTGTCTCCGTCTTGGCGGAAGAAACACTGAAGCTTTCTTT. Translating gives CACLRLGGRNTEAFF. The chain couples TRBV2 to TRBJ1-1; D unclear. Trimming removed 11 bases from V and 2 bases from J, with 21 bases in between. The CDR3 totals 15 residues. CDR1 and CDR2 (germline): SNHLY, FYNNEI.

The rearrangement uses TRBV5-4 and TRBJ2-7, with D maybe TRBD2 (6 bases). The CDR3 sequence is 15 residues long. Trimming shortened V by 7 bases and J by 2 bases, and 19 bases separated the two germline ends. From germline, CDR1 is SGHNT and CDR2 YYREEE (reference sequence). CDR3 nucleotides: TGTGCCAGCGCCAATGGGGGAGGCCATACCTACGAGCAGTACTTC. Protein product: CASANGGGHTYEQYF.

CDR3 sequence: CASSGADRAEQYF. The CDR3 region has the DNA TGTGCCAGCAGCGGCGCAGACAGGGCCGAGCAGTACTTC. The chain combines TRBV9 with TRBJ2-7, with 7 bases aligning to TRBD1. Germline CDR1 reads SGDLS; CDR2 reads YYNGEE. V dropped 3 bases and J dropped 6; count of bases not matched to a gene: 6. CDR3 length: 13 amino acids.

The rearrangement uses TRBV30 and TRBJ1-6; D is unresolved. CDR3 size: 11 residues. Germline V CDR1 and CDR2: GTSNPN, SVGIG (reference sequence). V lost 5 bases and J lost 9, with 8 bases in between. Here the CDR3 reads CAWGAGSPLHF. CDR3 bases: TGTGCCTGGGGCGCGGGTTCACCCCTCCACTTT.

The genes are TRBV7-6 and TRBJ1-4, with a weak D call TRBD1 (6 bases). The length of the CDR3 is 14 residues. Trimming pared 3 bases from V and 3 bases from J, leaving 8 bases between. Germline CDR1 and CDR2: SGHVS and FNYEAQ. DNA for the CDR3: TGTGCCAGCAGCTTGGGGGCAGCTAATGAAAAACTGTTTTTT. It translates to CASSLGAANEKLFF.

This clone was seen just once. The genes are TRBV5-4 and TRBJ2-1; the D gene is possibly TRBD2 (5 bases). The CDR3 extends over 17 amino acids. Germline V lookup: CDR1 SGHNT, CDR2 YYREEE (reference sequence). V lost 0 bases and J lost 2, with 15 bases in between. CDR3 DNA: TGTGCCAGCAGCTTGGAGTCTCGGGGAGTTACCTACAATGAGCAGTTCTTC. Translated: CASSLESRGVTYNEQFF. Supplemented by reference TRBV5-4 and TRBJ2-1, the full variable domain reads ETGVTQSPTHLIKTRGQQVTLRCSSQSGHNTVSWYQQALGQGPQFIFQYYREEENGRGNFPPRFSGLQFPNYSSELNVNALELDDSALYLCASSLESRGVTYNEQFFGPGTRLTVL.

CDR3 coding DNA: TGTGCCAGTAGTATAGCCCCGGGAGCGTCCTACAATGAGCAGTTCTTC. This encodes CASSIAPGASYNEQFF. The gene calls are TRBV19 and TRBJ2-1; D is possibly TRBD2 (6 bases). V was clipped by 1 base and J by 1 base, with 11 bases between them. Germline V gene lookup returns CDR1 LNHDA and CDR2 SQIVND (reference sequence). The CDR3 runs 16 residues.

This rearrangement joins TRBV6-6 to TRBJ2-2; D is perhaps TRBD1 (6 bases). The ends were cut back, 2 bases at V and 6 bases at J, with 10 bases in the middle. CDR1 is MNHNY and CDR2 is SVGAGI in the germline V gene (reference sequence). This CDR3 has 14 amino acids. CDR3 in DNA: TGTGCCAGCAGTTACAACAGGGCGGCCGGGGAGCTGTTTTTT. Protein: CASSYNRAAGELFF.

The chain recombines TRBV4-3 with TRBJ1-3; D not resolved. Between the trimmed V and J ends, which lost 0 bases and 0 bases, there was a span of 6 bases. CDR1 and CDR2 (germline): LGHNA, YSLEER. This CDR3 is built from 15 residues. The CDR3 region is CASSQDTGSGNTIYF. The CDR3 DNA reads as TGCGCCAGCAGCCAAGATACCGGCTCTGGAAACACCATATATTTT.

This chain uses TRBV27 with TRBJ2-4, with 8 positions matching TRBD1. J gave up 7 bases and V 9 bases, and 5 bases lay outside the gene matches. The CDR3 has 12 residues. CDR1 is MNHEY, CDR2 SMNVEV, per germline (reference sequence). CDR3 nucleotide sequence: TGTGCCAGTCAGGGGGCGTCTAACATTCAGTACTTC. As protein: CASQGASNIQYF.

The chain couples TRBV2 to TRBJ2-7; TRBD1 matches at 7 bases. The trim removed 10 bases at V and 3 bases at J, leaving 9 bases unmatched. The CDR3 consists of 13 residues. Germline V lookup: CDR1 SNHLY, CDR2 FYNNEI. CDR3 loop: CANSRDSFYEQYF. In DNA form, the CDR3 reads TGTGCCAATTCCCGGGACAGCTTCTACGAGCAGTACTTC.

This chain links TRBV12-5 with TRBJ1-1; the D gene is possibly TRBD1 (5 bases). Germline loops: CDR1 LGHNT, CDR2 FRNRAP. The CDR3 spans 18 residues. With 3 bases removed from V and 1 base from J, the gap between germline ends came to 21 bases. Written as DNA, the CDR3 is TGTGCTAGTGGTTTCAATTTCGGGGGGTTCTTGGGGAACACTGAAGCTTTCTTT. The encoded protein is CASGFNFGGFLGNTEAFF. Full variable domain (missing parts from reference TRBV12-5 and TRBJ1-1): DARVTQTPRHKVTEMGQEVTMRCQPILGHNTVFWYRQTMMQGLELLAYFRNRAPLDDSGMPKDRFSAEMPDATLATLKIQPSEPRDSAVYFCASGFNFGGFLGNTEAFFGQGTRLTVV.